These 24 T cell receptor beta chains share one sample of origin, sequenced in a study of shared clonotypes between healthy human individuals. Produced via immunoSEQ multiplex PCR; TCRdb's table is partial and in-frame only. This table has about 710,000 clones, approximately 73% appearing once. The sequenced sample consisted of memory CD4+ T cells sorted from blood. Subset reported: CD45RA-negative fraction. Every receptor here comes from a woman in her 30s in good health.

The rearrangement uses TRBV27 and TRBJ2-3, with D possibly matching TRBD2 (5 bases). Trimming left V 2 bases short and J 5 bases short, with 14 bases between. The CDR3 has 15 amino acids. Germline CDR1 and CDR2: MNHEY and SMNVEV (reference sequence). The CDR3 sequence is CASSLLGGYLDTQYF. DNA of the CDR3: TGTGCCAGCAGTTTACTTGGCGGGTACTTAGATACGCAGTATTTT.

The chain links TRBV10-2 to TRBJ2-5, with TRBD2 identical over 9 bases. V shed 3 bases, J shed 5 bases, and the junction held 7 bases outside the gene matches. CDR1 is WSHSY and CDR2 is SAAADI in the germline V gene. CDR3 size: 15 residues. CDR3 protein: CASSEPAGGRETQYF. The DNA of the CDR3 is TGCGCCAGCAGTGAACCCGCGGGAGGGCGGGAGACCCAGTACTTC.

CDR3 bases: TGCGCCAGCAGCTCGGGGGCTAGCGGGAGGGCTTTGGATGAGCAGTTCTTC. Encoded protein: CASSSGASGRALDEQFF. V usage is TRBV5-1 and J usage is TRBJ2-1, with 12 nucleotides matching TRBD2. Germline loops: CDR1 SGHRS, CDR2 YFSETQ. V shed 3 bases, J shed 8 bases, and the junction held 12 bases outside the gene matches. The CDR3 is 17 residues long.

The rearrangement uses TRBV6-6 and TRBJ2-1, with TRBD2 matching 12 bases. Germline assignment: CDR1 MNHNY and CDR2 SVGAGI (reference sequence). The CDR3 is made up of 13 amino acids. V trimming: 10 bases; J trimming: 7 bases; junction bases outside the gene matches: 5. DNA of the CDR3: TGTGCCATCTCTAGCGGGAGGGATAATGAGCAGTTCTTC. This sequence encodes CAISSGRDNEQFF.

The rearrangement links TRBV18 to TRBJ2-2, with TRBD1 identical over 9 bases. Germline-derived CDR1 and CDR2 are KGHSH and LQKENI. With V trimmed by 4 bases and J by 5 bases, 5 bases remained unmatched. The CDR3 covers 15 residues. In DNA form, the CDR3 reads TGTGCCAGCTCACAGGACAGGGGCCCTACCGGGGAGCTGTTTTTT. Translation gives CASSQDRGPTGELFF.

The chain couples TRBV25-1 to TRBJ2-5; tentatively, D is TRBD1 (6 bases). The CDR3 has 18 residues. V was shortened by 3 bases and J by 5 bases, with 25 bases between the two germline ends. CDR1 is MGHDK, CDR2 SYGVNS, per germline. CDR3 loop: CASSDPTRQAQAGETQYF. CDR3 DNA sequence: TGTGCCAGCAGTGACCCGACCCGACAGGCCCAAGCAGGGGAGACCCAGTACTTC.

As DNA, the CDR3 is TGTGCCAGCAGACCCCATAAGACGGATGAAAAACTGTTTTTT. This codes for CASRPHKTDEKLFF. The rearrangement links TRBV6-1 to TRBJ1-4; D is unresolved. Germline CDR1 MNHNS, CDR2 SASEGT. Trimming shortened V by 6 bases and J by 6 bases, and 14 bases separated the two germline ends. This CDR3 has 14 amino acids.

The rearrangement links TRBV7-2 to TRBJ2-5; no reliable D call. CDR3 length: 14 amino acids. Germline CDR1 reads SGHTA; CDR2 reads FQGNSA. V shed 3 bases and J shed 1 base, with 9 bases lying between them. The CDR3 here is CASSFSRAQETQYF. The DNA for the CDR3 is TGTGCCAGCAGCTTCAGCCGGGCCCAAGAGACCCAGTACTTC.

This clone was counted a single time. The chain couples TRBV5-1 to TRBJ2-5; 10 bases are shared with TRBD1. This CDR3 contains 13 residues. The V and J ends lost 4 bases and 8 bases, in that order; junction bases with no gene match: 5. The germline CDR1 and CDR2 sequences are SGHRS and YFSETQ. Here the CDR3 reads CASSPGQGPTQYF. Here the CDR3 DNA reads TGCGCCAGCAGCCCGGGACAGGGGCCTACCCAGTACTTC.

The chain uses TRBV2 and TRBJ1-5; no definite D call. The V end lost 7 bases, the J end lost 4 bases, and 14 bases lay between the germline ends. This CDR3 is 14 amino acids long. Germline CDR1 reads SNHLY; CDR2 reads FYNNEI. DNA for the CDR3: TGTGCCAGCACCCTAATCATGGAGAATCAGCCCCAGCATTTT. Encoded protein: CASTLIMENQPQHF.

The rearrangement links TRBV2 to TRBJ2-1, with D possibly matching TRBD2 (5 bases). The germline V and J ends were trimmed by 1 base and 3 bases, with 10 bases remaining between them. Germline values: CDR1 SNHLY, CDR2 FYNNEI. The CDR3 has 15 residues. CDR3 residues: CASSEEGGYYNEQFF. In nucleotides, the CDR3 is TGTGCCAGCAGTGAAGAGGGCGGGTACTACAATGAGCAGTTCTTC. Filled out from reference TRBV2 and TRBJ2-1, the complete variable domain reads EPEVTQTPSHQVTQMGQEVILRCVPISNHLYFYWYRQILGQKVEFLVSFYNNEISEKSEIFDDQFSVERPDGSNFTLKIRSTKLEDSAMYFCASSEEGGYYNEQFFGPGTRLTVL.

The CDR3 spells CASSLDSLTDTQYF. DNA of the CDR3: TGCGCCAGCAGCTTGGACAGCCTCACAGATACGCAGTATTTT. This sequence joins TRBV5-1 and TRBJ2-3; no clear D. There are 14 residues in the CDR3. The germline V gene has CDR1 SGHRS and CDR2 YFSETQ. V lost 0 bases to trimming and J lost 2 bases, with 7 bases between them. Full variable domain (missing parts from reference TRBV5-1 and TRBJ2-3): KAGVTQTPRYLIKTRGQQVTLSCSPISGHRSVSWYQQTPGQGLQFLFEYFSETQRNKGNFPGRFSGRQFSNSRSEMNVSTLELGDSALYLCASSLDSLTDTQYFGPGTRLTVL.

The chain combines TRBV28 with TRBJ1-3; D gene uncertain. V shed 5 bases and J shed 0 bases, with 20 bases lying between them. Germline-derived CDR1 and CDR2 are MDHEN and SYDVKM. The CDR3 sequence is 18 residues long. The CDR3 sequence: CASSPAGYSPVSGNTIYF. CDR3 nucleotide sequence: TGTGCCAGCAGTCCCGCGGGTTACAGCCCGGTCTCTGGAAACACCATATATTTT. The entire variable domain, with the rest obtained from reference TRBV28 and TRBJ1-3, is as follows: DVKVTQSSRYLVKRTGEKVFLECVQDMDHENMFWYRQDPGLGLRLIYFSYDVKMKEKGDIPEGYSVSREKKERFSLILESASTNQTSMYLCASSPAGYSPVSGNTIYFGEGSWLTVV.

The chain is built from TRBV5-1 and TRBJ2-2; D might be TRBD2 (5 bases). With 0 bases removed from V and 5 bases from J, the gap between germline ends came to 14 bases. The germline CDR1 and CDR2 sequences are SGHRS and YFSETQ. The CDR3 length is 16 residues. This chain's CDR3 is CASSLDRAGGTGELFF. Here the CDR3 DNA reads TGCGCCAGCAGCTTGGATCGAGCAGGAGGTACCGGGGAGCTGTTTTTT. The full variable domain, completed using reference TRBV5-1 and TRBJ2-2, is KAGVTQTPRYLIKTRGQQVTLSCSPISGHRSVSWYQQTPGQGLQFLFEYFSETQRNKGNFPGRFSGRQFSNSRSEMNVSTLELGDSALYLCASSLDRAGGTGELFFGEGSRLTVL.

This sequence joins TRBV19 and TRBJ2-1; TRBD1 matches 8 bases. In germline, CDR1 is LNHDA, CDR2 SQIVND (reference sequence). The CDR3 consists of 17 residues. V gave up 5 bases and J gave up 4 bases; unmatched junction bases: 13. The CDR3 region is CASSLRGGQGLYNEQFF. The CDR3 region has the DNA TGTGCCAGTAGTCTTAGAGGCGGACAGGGTCTTTACAATGAGCAGTTCTTC.

Concerning this clone: A read error may account for a junction end that differs from germline. V is TRBV6-1 and J is TRBJ2-7; TRBD2 aligns across 13 bases. CDR3 length: 16 residues. Germline V gene lookup returns CDR1 MNHNS and CDR2 SASEGT. CDR3 nucleotide sequence: TGTGCCAGCAGTGAAGTTATTCCGGTAACTAGCGGGAGGGCGAACTTC. This sequence encodes CASSEVIPVTSGRANF.

This chain connects TRBV28 to TRBJ1-5, with D unresolved. CDR1 MDHEN and CDR2 SYDVKM come from the germline V gene. Trimming removed 9 bases at V and 9 bases at J, with 12 bases between. The CDR3 covers 11 residues. The CDR3 DNA sequence: TGTGCCAGTCGAGGTGGTTGGCCCCAGCATTTT. The encoded protein is CASRGGWPQHF.

On this clone: Other nucleotide sequences from this sample produce the same CDR3. The chain uses TRBV6-1 and TRBJ1-2; TRBD1 matches at 8 bases. There are 15 residues in the CDR3. Trimming took 2 bases from V and 3 from J; bases not matched to a gene: 5. In germline, CDR1 is MNHNS, CDR2 SASEGT. CDR3: CASSERRGRDYGYTF. CDR3 DNA: TGTGCCAGCAGTGAACGCAGGGGGCGCGACTATGGCTACACCTTC.

The chain combines TRBV2 with TRBJ2-7, with 8 nucleotides matching TRBD1. V lost 0 bases to trimming and J lost 6 bases; unmatched junction nucleotides: 1. The germline gives CDR1 SNHLY, CDR2 FYNNEI. This CDR3 is 13 amino acids long. In DNA, the CDR3 is TGTGCCAGCAGTGAAGCAACAGGGGGCGAGCAGTACTTC. Encoded protein: CASSEATGGEQYF.

The chain uses TRBV5-1 and TRBJ1-5, with a possible D match to TRBD1 (6 bases). The CDR3 extends over 15 amino acids. Germline CDR1 SGHRS, CDR2 YFSETQ. V was shortened by 1 base and J by 3 bases, with 11 bases between the two germline ends. The DNA for the CDR3 is TGCGCCAGCAGCTTGAGCGACAGGCTCAATCAGCCCCAGCATTTT. This codes for CASSLSDRLNQPQHF.

The chain carries TRBV19 and TRBJ2-3; a possible D gene is TRBD2 (5 bases). Germline CDR1 and CDR2: LNHDA and SQIVND (reference sequence). The CDR3 covers 14 residues. Deletions cut 6 bases from V and 2 bases from J, with 12 bases between. CDR3 protein: CASSNFGNTDTQYF. Written as DNA, the CDR3 is TGTGCCAGTAGCAATTTCGGGAACACAGATACGCAGTATTTT.

This clone has just one count. The CDR3 coding sequence is TGCGCCAGCAGCTCGCGACCGGCGGGAGACCAAGAGACCCAGTACTTC. Protein product: CASSSRPAGDQETQYF. The chain uses TRBV5-1 and TRBJ2-5; the match to TRBD2 covers 7 bases. V trimming: 3 bases; J trimming: 0 bases; junction bases outside the gene matches: 8. CDR1 and CDR2 (germline): SGHRS, YFSETQ. This CDR3 contains 16 residues.

The J gene is TRBJ1-2, the V gene TRBV5-1; TRBD1 matches at 7 bases. Trimming took 0 bases from V and 7 from J; bases not matched to a gene: 12. The CDR3 extends over 16 amino acids. Germline V gene lookup returns CDR1 SGHRS and CDR2 YFSETQ. The CDR3 spells CASSLDGVAGGGGYTF. DNA of the CDR3: TGCGCCAGCAGCTTGGATGGTGTCGCAGGGGGTGGTGGCTACACCTTC.

This clone has only one observation. The rearrangement joins TRBV2 to TRBJ2-5; no clear D gene. The assigned J gene may be wrong: the sequence end matches TRBJ2-7 better. CDR3 length equals 11 residues. Per the germline V gene, CDR1 is SNHLY and CDR2 is FYNNEI. The CDR3 loop is CASDRAYEQYF. CDR3 in DNA: TGTGCCAGCGATCGGGCCTACGAGCAGTACTTC.